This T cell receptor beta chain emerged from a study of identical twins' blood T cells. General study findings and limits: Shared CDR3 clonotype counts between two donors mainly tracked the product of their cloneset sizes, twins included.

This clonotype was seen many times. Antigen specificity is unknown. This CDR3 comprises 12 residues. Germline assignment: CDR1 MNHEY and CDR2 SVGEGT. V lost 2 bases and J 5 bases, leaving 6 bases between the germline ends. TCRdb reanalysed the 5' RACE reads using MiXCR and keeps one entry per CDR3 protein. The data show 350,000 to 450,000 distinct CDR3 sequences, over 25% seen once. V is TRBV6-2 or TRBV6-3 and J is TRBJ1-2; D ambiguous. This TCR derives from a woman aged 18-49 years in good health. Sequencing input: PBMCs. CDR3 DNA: TGTGCCAGCAGTTACGAACAGTATGGCTACACCTTC. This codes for CASSYEQYGYTF.